The source of this T cell receptor beta chain is a study of cytomegalovirus exposure and HLA in healthy donors. Whole-study context: Early on, a data release was issued that held 80 million or so unique TCRs from HLA-typed donors. Findings and caveats of the study: The authors later found most CMV-associated TCR beta chains appeared HLA-restricted. Information on immune exposure was restricted to one variable (CMV serostatus).

Primers included in the PCR were 60 Vbeta and 13 Jbeta primers. Profiled with immunoSEQ multiplex PCR; TCRdb holds only in-frame clones, not every one. The sample lists 110,000 or so clones; 83% were seen once. CDR1 and CDR2 (germline): KGHSH, LQKENI. The CDR3 is 15 residues long. The trim removed 4 bases at V and 3 bases at J, leaving 6 bases unmatched. To note about this clone: Its antigen remains unidentified.

The material sequenced was PBMCs. The clonotype comes from a young man in good health and CMV-seronegative. The J gene is TRBJ1-2, the V gene TRBV18, with 9 bases fitting TRBD1. Here the CDR3 DNA reads TGTGCCAGCTCACGACCTCGACAGGGGGACTATGGCTACACCTTC. Protein product: CASSRPRQGDYGYTF.